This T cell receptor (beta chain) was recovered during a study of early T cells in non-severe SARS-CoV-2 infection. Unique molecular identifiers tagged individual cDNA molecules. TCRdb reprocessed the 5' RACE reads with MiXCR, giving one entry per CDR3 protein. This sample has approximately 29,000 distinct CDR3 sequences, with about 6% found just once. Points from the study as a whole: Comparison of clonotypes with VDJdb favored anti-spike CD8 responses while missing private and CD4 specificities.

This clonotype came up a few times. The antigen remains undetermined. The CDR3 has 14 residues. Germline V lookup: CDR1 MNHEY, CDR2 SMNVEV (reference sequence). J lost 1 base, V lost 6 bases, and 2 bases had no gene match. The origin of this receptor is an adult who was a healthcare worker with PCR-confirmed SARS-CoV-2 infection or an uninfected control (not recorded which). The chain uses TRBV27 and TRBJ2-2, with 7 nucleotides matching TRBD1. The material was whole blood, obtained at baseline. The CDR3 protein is CASRRQGNTGELFF. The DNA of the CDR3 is TGTGCCAGCAGGCGACAGGGGAACACCGGGGAGCTGTTTTTT.